The next 21 T cell receptor beta chains were all read from a single sample in a study of T-cell reconstitution after alpha-beta-depleted transplantation in children. A TCRbeta library incorporating unique molecular identifiers was prepared. TCRdb reprocessed the PCR reads with MiXCR, giving one entry per CDR3 protein. The sample lists 490,000 or so distinct CDR3 sequences; over 9.5% were seen once. Source: PBMCs, taken before TCRalphabeta/CD19-depleted stem cell transplant. The receptors were sampled from a child younger than 10 with inherited bone marrow failure, due to receive a stem cell transplant.

This chain joins TRBV27 and TRBJ1-5; no reliable D call. Between the trimmed V and J ends, which lost 6 bases and 1 base, there was a span of 10 bases. Germline V gene lookup returns CDR1 MNHEY and CDR2 SMNVEV (reference sequence). The CDR3 totals 14 residues. The CDR3 loop reads CASRGIESNQPQHF. Here the CDR3 DNA reads TGTGCCAGCAGGGGGATTGAGAGCAATCAGCCCCAGCATTTT.

This clonotype was recorded many times. V is TRBV20-1 and J is TRBJ1-2; the D gene is possibly TRBD1 (6 bases). CDR3 length equals 13 residues. Germline CDR1 is DFQATT and CDR2 is SNEGSKA (reference sequence). V was trimmed by 0 bases and J by 7 bases, leaving 12 bases between them. CDR3 sequence reads: CSARDTGALGYTF. In DNA, the CDR3 is TGCAGTGCTAGAGATACGGGGGCGCTTGGCTACACCTTC.

This clonotype was recorded many times. This chain links TRBV7-6 with TRBJ2-7; D is perhaps TRBD1 (5 bases). In germline, CDR1 is SGHVS, CDR2 FNYEAQ. V lost 5 bases and J lost 3, with 17 bases in between. The CDR3 has 15 amino acids. The CDR3 here is CASSPTIGEGYEQYF. The CDR3 DNA reads TGTGCCAGCAGCCCCACGATAGGGGAAGGCTACGAGCAGTACTTC.

This clonotype has a handful of counts. J is TRBJ2-5 and V is TRBV4-1; D is unclear. The germline CDR1 and CDR2 sequences are MGHRA and YSYEKL. This CDR3 contains 15 residues. Trimming stripped 0 bases from V and 5 bases from J, with 13 bases between. CDR3 bases: TGCGCCAGCAGCCAAGATTCGTTTCCCCGGGAGACCCAGTACTTC. This codes for CASSQDSFPRETQYF.

This clonotype was recorded many times. V usage is TRBV5-1 and J usage is TRBJ2-5; D gene unclear. The V and J ends lost 0 bases and 5 bases respectively, with 14 bases between them. CDR3 length: 15 residues. CDR1 is SGHRS and CDR2 is YFSETQ in the germline V gene. This CDR3 is CASSLVDLVSETQYF. The CDR3 bases are TGCGCCAGCAGCTTGGTTGATTTGGTTTCGGAGACCCAGTACTTC.

This clonotype was observed a handful of times. This CDR3 reads CASSNGGGYTEAFF. As DNA, the CDR3 is TGTGCCAGCTCGAACGGGGGGGGGTACACTGAAGCTTTCTTT. The chain joins TRBV27 to TRBJ1-1, with D tentatively TRBD1 (5 bases). The V gene lost 8 bases and the J gene lost 3 bases, with 16 bases spanning the gap. The CDR3 runs to 14 residues. The V gene's germline CDR1 is MNHEY and CDR2 SMNVEV (reference sequence).

This clonotype was seen many times. This rearrangement joins TRBV4-3 to TRBJ2-7; 10 bases fit TRBD2. V gave up 1 base and J gave up 0 bases; unmatched junction bases: 6. Germline lookup yields CDR1 LGHNA and CDR2 YSLEER. There are 17 residues in the CDR3. The CDR3 loop is CASSQGPGLAASYEQYF. CDR3 DNA: TGCGCCAGCAGCCAAGGCCCAGGACTAGCGGCCTCCTACGAGCAGTACTTC.

This clonotype showed up many times. This chain links TRBV4-1 with TRBJ1-2; the match to TRBD1 covers 8 bases. The CDR3 sequence is 15 residues long. With V trimmed by 4 bases and J by 7 bases, 11 bases remained unmatched. Germline V gene sequence: CDR1 MGHRA, CDR2 YSYEKL. The CDR3 here is CASSPGGWTGLGYTF. The CDR3 bases are TGCGCCAGCAGCCCCGGGGGCTGGACAGGGCTTGGCTACACCTTC.

This clonotype was seen ten or more times. The chain joins TRBV12-3 or TRBV12-4 to TRBJ2-3; D gene ambiguous. The CDR3 has 14 residues. Trimming shortened V by 2 bases and J by 4 bases, and 10 bases separated the two germline ends. This CDR3 reads CASSLSRRADTQYF. CDR3 sequence (DNA): TGTGCCAGCAGTTTATCGAGACGGGCAGATACGCAGTATTTT.

This clonotype was picked up many times. The rearrangement joins TRBV6-2 or TRBV6-3 to TRBJ2-1; 8 nucleotides align to TRBD2. Germline CDR1 reads MNHEY; CDR2 reads SVGEGT. V dropped 2 bases and J dropped 2; count of bases not matched to a gene: 2. The CDR3 length is 15 residues. The CDR3 DNA sequence: TGTGCCAGCAGTTACATTAGCGGGGCCTACAATGAGCAGTTCTTC. It encodes CASSYISGAYNEQFF.

This clonotype was counted between two and nine times. The chain has TRBV7-9 and TRBJ2-7, with D possibly being TRBD2 (6 bases). V dropped 6 bases and J dropped 0 bases, with 18 bases sitting between them. In germline, CDR1 is SEHNR, CDR2 FQNEAQ (reference sequence). The CDR3 sequence is 16 residues long. The CDR3 is CASSSGRDFHSYEQYF. As DNA, the CDR3 is TGTGCCAGCAGTTCAGGAAGGGACTTCCACTCCTACGAGCAGTACTTC.

A word on this clonotype: This may stem from a read error, because a much larger clone lies one nucleotide away. The chain couples TRBV4-1 to TRBJ2-1, with D tentatively TRBD1 or TRBD2 (5 bases each). This CDR3 comprises 15 residues. The V end was cut by 0 bases, the J end by 8 bases, with 14 bases between. Germline-derived CDR1 and CDR2 are MGHRA and YSYEKL. The CDR3 is CASSQDLGPAYEQFF. In nucleotides, the CDR3 is TGCGCCAGCAGCCAAGATTTGGGACCAGCGTATGAGCAGTTCTTC.

This clonotype has a count of ten or more. The rearrangement links TRBV4-1 to TRBJ2-1; the D is unclear. V lost 1 base and J 4 bases, leaving 8 bases between the germline ends. The CDR3 totals 14 residues. Germline-derived CDR1 and CDR2 are MGHRA and YSYEKL. This chain's CDR3 is CASSQVADYNEQFF. The CDR3 DNA reads TGCGCCAGCAGCCAAGTCGCGGATTACAATGAGCAGTTCTTC.

This clonotype has just a few counts. The chain combines TRBV18 with TRBJ2-3; 7 bases line up with TRBD2. The ends lost 5 bases at V and 3 bases at J; junction bases unmatched: 11. This CDR3 has 16 residues. CDR1 and CDR2 (germline): KGHSH, LQKENI. This CDR3 reads CASSTRTSGGTDTQYF. In DNA, the CDR3 is TGTGCCAGCTCAACCCGTACGTCGGGGGGTACAGATACGCAGTATTTT.

This clonotype was observed at least ten times. The CDR3 loop reads CASSGTGSGQYF. DNA of the CDR3: TGTGCCAGCTCCGGGACAGGGTCCGGGCAGTACTTC. The chain employs TRBV18 and TRBJ2-7; 9 positions match TRBD1. From germline, CDR1 is KGHSH and CDR2 LQKENI. The CDR3 extends over 12 amino acids. Germline trimming cut 6 bases from V and 9 bases from J; bases unmatched to any gene: 6.

This clonotype has at least ten counts. The V call is TRBV30, the J call TRBJ2-1, with 15 nucleotides matching TRBD2. Germline CDR1 GTSNPN, CDR2 SVGIG (reference sequence). The CDR3 spans 15 residues. J was trimmed by 9 bases and V by 2 bases; bases with no gene match: 5. DNA of the CDR3: TGTGCCTGGAGTTGGACTAGCGGGAGGGCCGTTGAGCAGTTCTTC. The encoded protein is CAWSWTSGRAVEQFF. The entire variable domain, with the rest obtained from reference TRBV30 and TRBJ2-1, is as follows: SQTIHQWPATLVQPVGSPLSLECTVEGTSNPNLYWYRQAAGRGLQLLFYSVGIGQISSEVPQNLSASRPQDRQFILSSKKLLLSDSGFYLCAWSWTSGRAVEQFFGPGTRLTVL.

The sample holds one count of this clonotype. A read error is possible here, since a much larger clone lies one base away. This rearrangement joins TRBV29-1 to TRBJ2-7, with TRBD2 matching 9 bases. The CDR3 spans 15 residues. Germline values: CDR1 SQVTM, CDR2 ANQGSEA. The CDR3 DNA sequence: TGCAGCGCTCAAGGGGGTAGCGGGAGTTTCTACAAGCAGTACTTC. Its protein product is CSAQGGSGSFYKQYF.

This clonotype came up many times. V and J are TRBV21-1 and TRBJ2-4; the table assigns TRBD1, which was not confirmed against the DNA. TRBV21-1 is flagged as a pseudogene. The CDR3 is 18 amino acids. CDR3 DNA sequence: TGTGCCAGCAGCATCCGGGACAGGGATTCGGCACAGGAAAACATTCAGTACTTC. It translates to CASSIRDRDSAQENIQYF.

This clonotype occurred many times. CDR3 in amino acids: CASSSQSGASYEQYF. The CDR3 DNA reads as TGTGCCAGCAGTTCACAATCAGGGGCTTCCTACGAGCAGTACTTC. This rearrangement joins TRBV7-9 to TRBJ2-7, with D possibly matching TRBD1 (6 bases). Trimming took off 6 bases at V and 1 base at J, with 16 bases between the two ends. The CDR3 covers 15 residues. Per the germline V gene, CDR1 is SEHNR and CDR2 is FQNEAQ (reference sequence).

This clonotype was recorded at least ten times. This sequence joins TRBV11-2 and TRBJ2-1, with a possible D match to TRBD1 (5 bases). This CDR3 is 14 amino acids long. CDR1 is SGHAT and CDR2 is FQNNGV in the germline V gene. V was cut by 2 bases and J by 6 bases, with 11 bases left in between. As DNA, the CDR3 is TGTGCCAGCAGCTTACTCACAGGATCCAATGAGCAGTTCTTC. Translation gives CASSLLTGSNEQFF. Looking up the rest from reference TRBV11-2 and TRBJ2-1 gives the full variable domain: EAGVAQSPRYKIIEKRQSVAFWCNPISGHATLYWYQQILGQGPKLLIQFQNNGVVDDSQLPKDRFSAERLKGVDSTLKIQPAKLEDSAVYLCASSLLTGSNEQFFGPGTRLTVL.

This clonotype came up many times. The V and J genes are TRBV6-5 and TRBJ2-7; 7 positions agree with TRBD1. The CDR3 is 16 amino acids. Germline V gene lookup returns CDR1 MNHEY and CDR2 SVGAGI. Trimming cost V 0 bases and J 2 bases; bases outside gene matches: 7. The DNA of the CDR3 is TGTGCCAGCAGTTACTCGATAGGGACAGAGGCCTACGAGCAGTACTTC. It translates to CASSYSIGTEAYEQYF.